This T cell receptor beta chain derives from a study of blood T cell repertoires in COVID-19. Turning to the study itself: Researchers got acute and convalescent COVID-19 samples from the United States, Italy and Spain. The analysed material was cDNA or gDNA that came from T cells, B-cell-depleted T cells, or PBMCs.

Clones were read by immunoSEQ multiplex PCR, and TCRdb kept only the in-frame ones, dropping some. The sample has 330,000 or so clones, almost 90% seen once. The cohort comprised adults aged about 18 to 89 years residing in around 25 US areas. Participants had their cohort set by participant-reported clinical history. V was shortened by 4 bases and J by 6 bases, with 20 bases between the two germline ends. CDR1 is SGHRS and CDR2 is YFSETQ in the germline V gene. CDR3 length: 16 residues. The source is a woman in her twenties or thirties who had been exposed to COVID-19. V is TRBV5-1 and J is TRBJ2-4; D perhaps matches TRBD1 (7 bases). The sequenced sample was PBMCs or T cells enriched from blood (not recorded which). In nucleotides, the CDR3 is TGCGCCAGCAGCACTTTGGGCAGGGGGGACTTAAACATTCAGTACTTC. Translating gives CASSTLGRGDLNIQYF. Full variable domain (rest looked up from reference TRBV5-1 and TRBJ2-4): KAGVTQTPRYLIKTRGQQVTLSCSPISGHRSVSWYQQTPGQGLQFLFEYFSETQRNKGNFPGRFSGRQFSNSRSEMNVSTLELGDSALYLCASSTLGRGDLNIQYFGAGTRLSVL.